The 9 T cell receptor beta chains below were found in one sample sequenced in a study of cytomegalovirus exposure and HLA in healthy donors. PCR involved 60 Vbeta and 13 Jbeta primers. Here immunoSEQ multiplex PCR was the method, and the copy in TCRdb shows in-frame clones only, minus some. This table holds about 140,000 clones, around three quarters found once. The sequenced material came from PBMCs. These receptors came from a man aged 25 to 40 in good health and CMV-seronegative.

This rearrangement joins TRBV5-5 to TRBJ1-2, with TRBD1 as a possible D gene (6 bases). Trimming removed 0 bases from V and 2 bases from J, with 8 bases in between. The CDR3 has 14 amino acids. Looked up from germline, CDR1 is SGHKS and CDR2 is YYEKEE (reference sequence). CDR3 loop: CASSLGQVNYGYTF. The CDR3 nucleotides read TGTGCCAGCAGCTTGGGACAGGTGAACTATGGCTACACCTTC.

This clone was seen only once. V usage is TRBV28 and J usage is TRBJ1-1, with D possibly matching TRBD1 (5 bases). Germline assignment: CDR1 MDHEN and CDR2 SYDVKM. The V gene lost 1 base and the J gene lost 4 bases, with 10 bases spanning the gap. The CDR3 length is 14 residues. Here the CDR3 reads CASSLYSRVTEAFF. In nucleotides, the CDR3 is TGTGCCAGCAGTTTATACAGCAGGGTCACTGAAGCTTTCTTT.

V and J are TRBV6-5 and TRBJ2-1; 9 nucleotides line up with TRBD2. The CDR3 has 16 residues. The germline CDR1 and CDR2 sequences are MNHEY and SVGAGI. The junction had 4 bases not matched to a gene; V was cut back by 4 bases and J by 0 bases. The CDR3: CASSFTLAGSYNEQFF. The CDR3 DNA reads TGTGCCAGCAGTTTCACACTAGCGGGCTCCTACAATGAGCAGTTCTTC.

The chain is built from TRBV5-1 and TRBJ2-7; the match to TRBD1 covers 9 bases. Germline CDR1 SGHRS, CDR2 YFSETQ. The CDR3 has 14 amino acids. The junction had 2 bases not matched to a gene; V was cut back by 2 bases and J by 2 bases. CDR3: CASSFGTGPYEQYF. In nucleotides, the CDR3 is TGCGCCAGCAGCTTTGGGACAGGGCCCTACGAGCAGTACTTC.

The V gene is TRBV7-2, the J gene TRBJ2-1, with 10 bases fitting TRBD2. This CDR3 comprises 17 residues. Germline V gives CDR1 SGHTA, CDR2 FQGNSA. Trimming removed 4 bases from V and 0 bases from J; junction bases left unmatched: 6. The CDR3 region is CASSSLAGAPSYNEQFF. DNA of the CDR3: TGTGCCAGCAGCTCGCTAGCGGGAGCCCCCTCCTACAATGAGCAGTTCTTC.

J is TRBJ2-5 and V is TRBV4-1; 7 positions agree with TRBD2. Germline CDR1 and CDR2: MGHRA and YSYEKL. The CDR3 has 16 residues. V lost 1 base, J lost 3 bases, and 8 bases stayed unmatched. CDR3 protein: CASSQGGGRAEETQYF. CDR3 nucleotide sequence: TGCGCCAGCAGCCAAGGGGGTGGGAGGGCCGAAGAGACCCAGTACTTC.

CDR3 protein: CASSSDRDSQHF. In DNA form, the CDR3 reads TGTGCCAGCAGCTCGGACAGGGACTCTCAGCATTTT. The rearrangement links TRBV4-2 to TRBJ1-5; 8 nucleotides agree with TRBD1. The V gene end was trimmed by 5 bases and the J gene end by 13 bases; junction bases not matched to a gene: 7. The CDR3 totals 12 residues. Germline CDR1 and CDR2: LGHNA and YNFKEQ.

The chain employs TRBV9 and TRBJ2-1; 7 bases are a match to TRBD2. Germline assignment: CDR1 SGDLS and CDR2 YYNGEE. This CDR3 spans 18 amino acids. Trimming at V came to 0 bases and at J to 0 bases, leaving 9 bases not matched to a gene. The CDR3 protein is CASSVGGGSTISYNEQFF. Written as DNA, the CDR3 is TGTGCCAGCAGCGTAGGAGGCGGGAGCACCATCTCCTACAATGAGCAGTTCTTC.

The J gene is TRBJ1-1, the V gene TRBV27; tentatively, D is TRBD1 (5 bases). This CDR3 comprises 14 residues. CDR1 is MNHEY and CDR2 is SMNVEV in the germline V gene (reference sequence). Trimming took 6 bases from V and 0 from J, leaving 11 bases between them. The CDR3 loop is CASRAGLMNTEAFF. The CDR3 region has the DNA TGTGCCAGCAGAGCAGGGTTAATGAACACTGAAGCTTTCTTT.